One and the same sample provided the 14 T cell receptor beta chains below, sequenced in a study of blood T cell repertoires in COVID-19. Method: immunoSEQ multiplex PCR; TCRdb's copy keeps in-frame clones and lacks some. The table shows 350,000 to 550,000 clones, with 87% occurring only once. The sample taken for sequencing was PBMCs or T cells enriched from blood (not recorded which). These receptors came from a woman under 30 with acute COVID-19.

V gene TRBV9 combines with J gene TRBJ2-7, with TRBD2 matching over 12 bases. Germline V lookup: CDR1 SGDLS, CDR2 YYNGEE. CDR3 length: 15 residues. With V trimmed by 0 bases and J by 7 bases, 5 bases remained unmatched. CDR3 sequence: CASSVGLAGVQEQYF. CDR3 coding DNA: TGTGCCAGCAGCGTAGGACTAGCGGGAGTTCAAGAGCAGTACTTC.

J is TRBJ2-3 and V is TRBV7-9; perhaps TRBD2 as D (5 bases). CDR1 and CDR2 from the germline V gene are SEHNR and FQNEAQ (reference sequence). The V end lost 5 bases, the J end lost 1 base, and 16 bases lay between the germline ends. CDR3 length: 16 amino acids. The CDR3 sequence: CASSHAASSGTDTQYF. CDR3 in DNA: TGTGCCAGCAGCCACGCCGCTAGCTCTGGCACAGATACGCAGTATTTT.

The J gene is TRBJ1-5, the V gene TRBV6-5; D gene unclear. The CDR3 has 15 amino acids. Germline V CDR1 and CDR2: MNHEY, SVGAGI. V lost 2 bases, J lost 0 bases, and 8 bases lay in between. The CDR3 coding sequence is TGTGCCAGCAGTTACGACATTTATAGCAATCAGCCCCAGCATTTT. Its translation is CASSYDIYSNQPQHF.

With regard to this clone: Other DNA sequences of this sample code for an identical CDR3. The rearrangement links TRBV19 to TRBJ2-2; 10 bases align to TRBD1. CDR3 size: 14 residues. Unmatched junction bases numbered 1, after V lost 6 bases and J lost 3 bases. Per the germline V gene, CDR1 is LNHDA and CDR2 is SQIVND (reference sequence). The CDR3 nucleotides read TGTGCCAGTAGCGGGACAGGGGACACCGGGGAGCTGTTTTTT. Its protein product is CASSGTGDTGELFF.

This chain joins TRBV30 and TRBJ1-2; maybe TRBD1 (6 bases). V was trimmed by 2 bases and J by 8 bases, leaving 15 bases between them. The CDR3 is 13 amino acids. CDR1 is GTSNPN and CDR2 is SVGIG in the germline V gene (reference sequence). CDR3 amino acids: CAWSLNYREGYTF. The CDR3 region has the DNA TGTGCCTGGAGTCTGAATTACAGGGAGGGCTACACCTTC.

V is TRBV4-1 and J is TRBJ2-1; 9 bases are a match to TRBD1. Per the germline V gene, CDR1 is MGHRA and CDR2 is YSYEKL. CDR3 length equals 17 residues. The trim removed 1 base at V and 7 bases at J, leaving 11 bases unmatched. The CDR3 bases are TGCGCCAGCAGCCAAGTCGGTGTGGACAGGGGTGGGAATGAGCAGTTCTTC. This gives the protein CASSQVGVDRGGNEQFF.

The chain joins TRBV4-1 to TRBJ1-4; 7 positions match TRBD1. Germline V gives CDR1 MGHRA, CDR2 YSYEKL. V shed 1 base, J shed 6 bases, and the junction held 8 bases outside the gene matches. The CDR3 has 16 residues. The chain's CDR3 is CASSQAATGLYEKLFF. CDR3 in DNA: TGCGCCAGCAGCCAAGCCGCGACAGGGTTGTATGAAAAACTGTTTTTT.

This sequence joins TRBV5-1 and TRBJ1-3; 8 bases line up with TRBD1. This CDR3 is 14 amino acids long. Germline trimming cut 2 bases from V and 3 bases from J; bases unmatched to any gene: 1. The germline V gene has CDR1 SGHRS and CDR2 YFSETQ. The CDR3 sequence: CASSFTGGGNTIYF. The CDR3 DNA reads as TGCGCCAGCAGCTTCACAGGGGGTGGAAACACCATATATTTT.

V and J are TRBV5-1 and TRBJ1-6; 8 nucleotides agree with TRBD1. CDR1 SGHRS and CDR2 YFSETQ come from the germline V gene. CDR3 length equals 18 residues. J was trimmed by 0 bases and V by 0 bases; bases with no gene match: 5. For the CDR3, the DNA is TGCGCCAGCAGCTTGGACGGACAGGGAAGCTCCTATAATTCACCCCTCCACTTT. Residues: CASSLDGQGSSYNSPLHF.

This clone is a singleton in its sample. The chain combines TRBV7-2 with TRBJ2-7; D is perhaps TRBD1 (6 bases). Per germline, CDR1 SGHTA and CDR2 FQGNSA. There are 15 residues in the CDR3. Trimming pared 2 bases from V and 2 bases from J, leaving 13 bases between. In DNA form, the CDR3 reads TGTGCCAGCAGCTTATTCACAGGGAAAGCCTACGAGCAGTACTTC. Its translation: CASSLFTGKAYEQYF.

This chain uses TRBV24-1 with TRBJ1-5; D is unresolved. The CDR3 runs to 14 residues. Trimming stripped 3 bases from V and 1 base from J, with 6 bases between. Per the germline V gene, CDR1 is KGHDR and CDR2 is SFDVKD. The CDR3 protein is CATSDTASNQPQHF. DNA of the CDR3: TGTGCCACCAGTGATACTGCGAGCAATCAGCCCCAGCATTTT.

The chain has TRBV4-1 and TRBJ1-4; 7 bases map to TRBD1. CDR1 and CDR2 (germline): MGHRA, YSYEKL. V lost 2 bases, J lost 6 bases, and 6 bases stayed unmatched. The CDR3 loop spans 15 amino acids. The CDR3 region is CASSQIDRADEKLFF. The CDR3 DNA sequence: TGCGCCAGCAGCCAAATCGACAGGGCGGATGAAAAACTGTTTTTT.

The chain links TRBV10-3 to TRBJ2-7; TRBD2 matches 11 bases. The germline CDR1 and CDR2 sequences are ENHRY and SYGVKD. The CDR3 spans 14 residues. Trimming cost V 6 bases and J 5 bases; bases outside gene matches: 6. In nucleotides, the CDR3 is TGTGCCATCAGAGACGCGGGACTAGCGGACGAGCAGTACTTC. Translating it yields CAIRDAGLADEQYF.

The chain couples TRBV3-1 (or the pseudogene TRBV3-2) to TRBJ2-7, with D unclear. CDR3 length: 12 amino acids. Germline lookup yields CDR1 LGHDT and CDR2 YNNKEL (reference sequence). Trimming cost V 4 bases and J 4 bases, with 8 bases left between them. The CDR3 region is CASSLRMYEQYF. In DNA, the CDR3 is TGTGCCAGCAGCCTTAGAATGTACGAGCAGTACTTC.